This T cell receptor beta chain was identified in a study of T cell changes during pregnancy in multiple sclerosis. Here immunoSEQ multiplex PCR was the method, and the copy in TCRdb shows in-frame clones only, minus some. Found here are tens of thousands of clones, less than 95% of them singletons; the top ten hold around 0.37%. The V gene end was trimmed by 1 base and the J gene end by 7 bases; junction bases not matched to a gene: 6. CDR1 is MNHEY, CDR2 SVGAGI, per germline. CDR3 length equals 14 residues. The sample in question was CD4+ T cells from peripheral blood mononuclear cells, obtained in the second trimester of pregnancy. This rearrangement joins TRBV6-5 to TRBJ1-2; 7 positions agree with TRBD1. The TCR sequence derives from a female donor with multiple sclerosis, enrolled in a pregnancy study. CDR3 sequence (DNA): TGTGCCAGCAGTTACTGGCAACAGGGGAGTGGCTACACCTTC. It is translated as CASSYWQQGSGYTF.